This T cell receptor beta chain was captured in a study of T cells after yellow fever vaccination (dated by TCRdb to the late 2010s). In terms of the full investigation: Libraries from fractions with low cell numbers were prepared with the SMART-Seq v4 Ultra Low Input RNA kit. Blood was collected at multiple timepoints before and after primary and secondary immunization, and bulk PBMC replicates and cell subsets were isolated. To track T-cell clones before and after primary and booster YFV17D yellow fever vaccination, bulk TCR alpha and beta repertoires were sequenced longitudinally. Two healthy male donors, one aged 18 to 30 and one aged 30 to 40 years, made up the cohort.

Summary of the overall study and its limitations: Compared with the primary T-cell response, the secondary T-cell response was faster but weaker, reaching its peak on day 5 rather than on day 15. Most clones expanded after primary vaccination were re-detected after the booster (around 96% of CD4 and about 88% of CD8), suggesting broad memory maintenance. Computational filtering was required because FACS-sorted repertoires could contain abundant contaminating clonotypes from the bulk population. A small share of clonotypes was detected in both CD4 and CD8 compartments, with the overlap likely arising from convergent recombination. Because only a couple of donors were included in the study, the extent to which the findings can be generalized is limited.

Details on this clonotype: The antigen it binds to is not known. One base away there is no much larger clone; base qualities are not given.

Spanning cysteine to phenylalanine, the CDR3 consists of 15 amino acids. The only DNA kept is the CDR3, 45 bases in frame from the first base. For this chain, trimming is 3 bases at the V end and 4 bases at the J end, and the number of junction bases without a gene match is 6. CDR1 and CDR2 were assigned from the germline V gene (reference sequence) as LNHDA and SQIVND. The intended sense of this specimen's treatment or condition label: live attenuated yellow fever vaccine strain. At each blood-draw timepoint, two biological replicates of bulk PBMCs were obtained. PBMCs were isolated from peripheral blood using a standard Ficoll-Paque protocol. TriZol was used to extract RNA from bulk PBMCs, from CD4 and CD8 fractions, and from dextramer-positive and dextramer-negative fractions. TCR cDNA was synthesized by 5'RACE template switching, which introduced a universal primer site and unique molecular identifiers. cDNA synthesis was primed from both the TCR alpha and TCR beta constant segments. Libraries were amplified in two PCR steps, with sample barcodes and sequencing adapters added in the second step. Sequencing of libraries was performed on Illumina HiSeq 2500 (2x100 bp) or NovaSeq (2x150 bp). The authors' analysis ran thus. Reads were demultiplexed and collapsed into UMI consensus sequences with MIGEC, and V(D)J alignment was performed with MiXCR. Clonotypes responding to the vaccine were identified with edgeR on replicate PBMC samples, with the criteria of FDR below 0.01 and a log2 fold change above 5 up to day 15. Bulk clonotypes were assigned CD4 or CD8 identity according to which sequenced CD4 or CD8 repertoire held them at higher abundance. TCRdb reprocessed the public reads (quality trimming at Q25 with fastp, clone calling with MiXCR) and kept in-frame beta chains. Each record represents a unique CDR3 protein, reported with the most common genes and DNA among its rows. The V and J calls were determined by TCRdb, not by the authors. The sample records approximately 550,000 distinct CDR3 sequences, about a fifth of which are singletons. 13% to 15% of the sample rests with the top ten.

Here the chain combines TRBV19 and TRBJ2-1; 7 nucleotides in the junction match TRBD1. This sample comprised PBMCs, obtained 15 days after the yellow fever booster vaccination. The sequence was collected from a man aged 30 to 45 who received the YFV17D yellow fever vaccine. The DNA is as follows: TGTGCCAGTAGTATTTCCCGACAGGGATACAATGAGCAGTTCTTC. Translated, it gives CASSISRQGYNEQFF.